The present T cell receptor beta chain was sequenced within a study of T cells expressing NK-cell markers (TCRdb year 2020). About the full investigation: Roughly 8 donors provided sorted CD3+CD56+NKG2C+, CD3+CD56+NKG2C- and CD3+CD56-NKG2C+ T-cell subsets, whose TCR beta-chain repertoires were profiled. Of the eight sequenced donors, seven were found to be HCMV-seropositive and one was found to be HCMV-seronegative. Randomly selected healthy volunteers, three men and five women, were used as the eight sequenced donors. Sequencing of the libraries produced 2 x 150 bp reads on Illumina HiSeq 2000/2500, MiSeq or NextSeq. Paper-wide results and their limitations: Those dominant clonotypes were again the most abundant among CD3+CD56-NKG2C+ cells in a few donors, at about 25-65%. In six donors, the dominant CD3+CD56+NKG2C+ clonotypes ranked among the top 10 CD8+ clonotypes, making up about 1.0-7.5% of CD8+ T cells. Whether the expanded NKG2C-expressing T cell clones were specific for HCMV antigens was left unclear.

Details on this clonotype: Its antigen is not yet known.

Sequencing relied on an Illumina HiSeq 2000. The TCR beta cDNA libraries were made using 5'RACE template switching, a step that added both a universal primer site and unique molecular identifiers. Synthesis of cDNA was primed from the TCR beta constant segment and was followed by two consecutive PCR amplification steps. The paper's data handling went like this. MIGEC was used to demultiplex reads and group the reads by UMI, and MiTCR was used to assemble and quantify clonotypes. To exclude erroneous sequences, only TCR cDNA sequences supported by at least two reads were retained. The tcR package was used for downstream repertoire analysis, and clonotypes were matched between fractions using CDR3 nucleotide sequence together with V segment. Antigen specificity was annotated against VDJdb with VDJmatch, allowing one amino acid substitution in CDR3. TCRdb reprocessed the reads, and each CDR3 protein sequence is entered once, without DNA. TCRdb, not the authors, supplied the V and J calls. The sample's records list approximately 150,000 distinct CDR3 sequences. 12% of the sample is taken by the ten largest.

A commercial ELISA kit detecting HCMV-specific IgG in serum was used to determine HCMV serostatus. Peripheral blood mononuclear cells were isolated from blood by Ficoll density gradient centrifugation. From its cysteine to its phenylalanine, the CDR3 spans 14 amino acids. The DNA sequence is not available. CDR1 and CDR2 are drawn from the germline V gene: SGHAT, FQNNGV. The material sequenced was blood T cells: a sorted CD56 or NKG2C T cell subset, CD4+ or CD8+ T cells, or bulk PBMC T cells (not recorded which). The clonotype originates from a man aged 18 to 30 in good health. Donor details come from another sample of the same person, matched by shared clones. The chain joins TRBV11-2 to TRBJ2-4; TCRdb's assignment of TRBD1 cannot be checked, as there is no DNA. The CDR3 has the sequence CASSLEPGQNIQYF. Supplemented by the reference TRBV11-2 and TRBJ2-4 proteins around the CDR3, the complete variable domain is EAGVAQSPRYKIIEKRQSVAFWCNPISGHATLYWYQQILGQGPKLLIQFQNNGVVDDSQLPKDRFSAERLKGVDSTLKIQPAKLEDSAVYLCASSLEPGQNIQYFGAGTRLSVL.